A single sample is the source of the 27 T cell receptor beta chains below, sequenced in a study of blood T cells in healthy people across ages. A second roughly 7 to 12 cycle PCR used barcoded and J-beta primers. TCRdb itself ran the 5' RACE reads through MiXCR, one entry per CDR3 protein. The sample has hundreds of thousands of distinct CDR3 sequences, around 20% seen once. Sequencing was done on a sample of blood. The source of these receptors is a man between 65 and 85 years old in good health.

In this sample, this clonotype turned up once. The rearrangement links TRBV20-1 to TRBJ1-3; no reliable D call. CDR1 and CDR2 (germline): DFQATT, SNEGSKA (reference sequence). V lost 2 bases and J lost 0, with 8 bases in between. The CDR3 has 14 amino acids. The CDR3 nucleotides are TGCAGTGCTAGACGGACGAACTCTGGAAACACCATATATTTT. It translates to CSARRTNSGNTIYF.

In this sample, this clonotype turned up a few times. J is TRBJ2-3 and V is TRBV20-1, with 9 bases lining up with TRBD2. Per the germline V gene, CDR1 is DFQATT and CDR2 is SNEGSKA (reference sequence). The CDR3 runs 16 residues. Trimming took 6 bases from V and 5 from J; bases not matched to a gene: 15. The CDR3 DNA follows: TGCAGTGCCTCACCTAGTAGCGGGAGTGTGGTAGATACGCAGTATTTT. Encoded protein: CSASPSSGSVVDTQYF.

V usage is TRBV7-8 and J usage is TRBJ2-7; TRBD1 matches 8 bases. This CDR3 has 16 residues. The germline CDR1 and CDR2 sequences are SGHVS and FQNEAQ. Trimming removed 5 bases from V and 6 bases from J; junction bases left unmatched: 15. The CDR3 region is CASSPGWTGTIGEQYF. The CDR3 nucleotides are TGTGCCAGCAGCCCCGGATGGACAGGGACAATTGGCGAGCAGTACTTC. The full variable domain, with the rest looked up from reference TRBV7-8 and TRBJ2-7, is GAGVSQSPRYKVAKRGQDVALRCDPISGHVSLFWYQQALGQGPEFLTYFQNEAQLDKSGLPSDRFFAERPEGSVSTLKIQRTQQEDSAVYLCASSPGWTGTIGEQYFGPGTRLTVT.

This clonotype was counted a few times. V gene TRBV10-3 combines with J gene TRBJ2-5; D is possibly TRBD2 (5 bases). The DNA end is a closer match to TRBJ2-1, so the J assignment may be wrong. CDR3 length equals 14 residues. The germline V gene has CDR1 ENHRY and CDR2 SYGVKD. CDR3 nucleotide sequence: TGTGCCATCAGTGATTTAGCGAACTACAATGAGCAGTTCTTC. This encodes CAISDLANYNEQFF.

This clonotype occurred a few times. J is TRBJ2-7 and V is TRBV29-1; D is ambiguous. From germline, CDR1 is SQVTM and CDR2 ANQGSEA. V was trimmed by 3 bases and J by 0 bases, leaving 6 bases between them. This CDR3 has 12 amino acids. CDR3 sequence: CSVEGHSYEQYF. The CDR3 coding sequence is TGCAGCGTTGAGGGCCACTCCTACGAGCAGTACTTC.

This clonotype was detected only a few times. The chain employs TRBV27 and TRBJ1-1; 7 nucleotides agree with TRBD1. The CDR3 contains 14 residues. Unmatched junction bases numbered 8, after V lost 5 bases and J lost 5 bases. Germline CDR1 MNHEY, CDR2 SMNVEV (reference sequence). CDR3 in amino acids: CASSAAGGRTEAFF. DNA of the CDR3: TGTGCCAGCAGTGCCGCAGGGGGTCGGACTGAAGCTTTCTTT.

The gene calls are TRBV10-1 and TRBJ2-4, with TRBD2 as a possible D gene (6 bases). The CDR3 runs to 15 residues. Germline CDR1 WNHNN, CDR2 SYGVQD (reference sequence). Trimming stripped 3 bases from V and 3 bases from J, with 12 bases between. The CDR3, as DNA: TGCGCCAGCAGTGATAGCGGTTTGGGCAAAAACATTCAGTACTTC. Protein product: CASSDSGLGKNIQYF.

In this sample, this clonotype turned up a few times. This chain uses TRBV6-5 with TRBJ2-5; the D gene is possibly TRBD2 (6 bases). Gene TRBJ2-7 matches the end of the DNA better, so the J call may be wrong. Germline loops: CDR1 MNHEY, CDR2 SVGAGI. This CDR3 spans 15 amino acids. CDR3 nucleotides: TGTGCCAGCAGTTACGGATTAGCGGTGAGGTACGAGCAGTACTTC. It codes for CASSYGLAVRYEQYF.

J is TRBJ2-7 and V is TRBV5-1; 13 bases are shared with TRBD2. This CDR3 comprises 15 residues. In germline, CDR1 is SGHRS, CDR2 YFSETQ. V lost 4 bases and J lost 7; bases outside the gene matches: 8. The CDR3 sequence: CASSLTGTSGIEQYF. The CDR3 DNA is TGCGCCAGCAGCCTCACCGGGACTAGCGGGATAGAGCAGTACTTC.

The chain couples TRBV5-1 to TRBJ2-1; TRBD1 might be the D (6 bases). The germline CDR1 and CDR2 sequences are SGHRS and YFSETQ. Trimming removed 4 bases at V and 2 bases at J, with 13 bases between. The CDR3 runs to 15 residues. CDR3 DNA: TGCGCCAGCAGCCTAGGGGGTAGCACCTACAATGAGCAGTTCTTC. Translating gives CASSLGGSTYNEQFF.

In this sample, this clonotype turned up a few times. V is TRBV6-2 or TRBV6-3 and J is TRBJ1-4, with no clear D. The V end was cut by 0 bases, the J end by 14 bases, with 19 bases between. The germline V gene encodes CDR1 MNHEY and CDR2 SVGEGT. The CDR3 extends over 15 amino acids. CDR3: CASSYSTGVRPTLFF. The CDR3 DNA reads TGTGCCAGCAGTTACTCGACGGGTGTTCGACCAACTCTGTTTTTT.

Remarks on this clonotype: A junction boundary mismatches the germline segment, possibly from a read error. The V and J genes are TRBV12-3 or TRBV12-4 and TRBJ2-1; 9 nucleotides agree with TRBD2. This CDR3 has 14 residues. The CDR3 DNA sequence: TGTGCCAGCAGCTTAGCGGGAGCGAGGAATGAGCAGTTCTTC. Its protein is CASSLAGARNEQFF.

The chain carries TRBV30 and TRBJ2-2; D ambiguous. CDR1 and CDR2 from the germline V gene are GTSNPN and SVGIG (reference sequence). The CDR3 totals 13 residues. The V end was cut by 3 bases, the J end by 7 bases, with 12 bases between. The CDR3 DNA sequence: TGTGCCTGGAGCCAAGGTCACGGCGGGGAGCTGTTTTTT. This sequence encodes CAWSQGHGGELFF. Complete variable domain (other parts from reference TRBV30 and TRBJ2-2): SQTIHQWPATLVQPVGSPLSLECTVEGTSNPNLYWYRQAAGRGLQLLFYSVGIGQISSEVPQNLSASRPQDRQFILSSKKLLLSDSGFYLCAWSQGHGGELFFGEGSRLTVL.

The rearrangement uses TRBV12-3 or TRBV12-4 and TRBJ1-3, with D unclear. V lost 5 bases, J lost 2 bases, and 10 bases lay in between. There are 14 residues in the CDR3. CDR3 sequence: CASSPQVAGNTIYF. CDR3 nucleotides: TGTGCCAGCAGTCCCCAGGTGGCTGGAAACACCATATATTTT.

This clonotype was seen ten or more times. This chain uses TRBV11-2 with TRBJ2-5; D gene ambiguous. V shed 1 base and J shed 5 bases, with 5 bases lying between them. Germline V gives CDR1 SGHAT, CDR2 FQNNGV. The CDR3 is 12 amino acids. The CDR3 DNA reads TGTGCCAGCAGCTTAGTAGTGGAGACCCAGTACTTC. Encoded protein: CASSLVVETQYF.

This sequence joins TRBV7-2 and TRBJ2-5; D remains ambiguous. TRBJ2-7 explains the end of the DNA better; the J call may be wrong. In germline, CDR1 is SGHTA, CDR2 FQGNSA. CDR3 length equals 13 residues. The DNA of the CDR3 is TGTGCCAGCAGCAAGCCCTCCAACTACGAGCAGTACTTC. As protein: CASSKPSNYEQYF.

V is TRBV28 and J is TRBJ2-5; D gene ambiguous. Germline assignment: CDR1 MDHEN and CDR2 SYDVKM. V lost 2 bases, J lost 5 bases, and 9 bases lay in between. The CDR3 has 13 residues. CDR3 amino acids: CASSLGVWETQYF. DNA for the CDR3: TGTGCCAGCAGTTTAGGGGTGTGGGAGACCCAGTACTTC.

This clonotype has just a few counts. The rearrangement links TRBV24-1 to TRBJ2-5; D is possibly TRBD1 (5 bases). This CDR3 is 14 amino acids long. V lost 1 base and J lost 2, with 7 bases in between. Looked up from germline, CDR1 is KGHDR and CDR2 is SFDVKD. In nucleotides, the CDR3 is TGTGCCACCAGTGATTTTAGGGGACAAGAGACCCAGTACTTC. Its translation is CATSDFRGQETQYF.

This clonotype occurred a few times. The CDR3 DNA reads TGCGCCAGCAGCTTGGTAACCGGGACGGCTAACACTGAAGCTTTCTTT. This codes for CASSLVTGTANTEAFF. V usage is TRBV5-1 and J usage is TRBJ1-1; weak D call: TRBD1 (5 bases). V lost 0 bases, J lost 2 bases, and 14 bases lay in between. Per germline, CDR1 SGHRS and CDR2 YFSETQ. The CDR3 has 16 residues.

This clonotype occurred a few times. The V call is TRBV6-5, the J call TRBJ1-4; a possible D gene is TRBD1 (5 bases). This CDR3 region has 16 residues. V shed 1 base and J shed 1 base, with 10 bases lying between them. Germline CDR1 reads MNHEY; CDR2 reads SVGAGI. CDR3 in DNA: TGTGCCAGCAGTTACTTACCCCAGGGAACTAATGAAAAACTGTTTTTT. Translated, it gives CASSYLPQGTNEKLFF.

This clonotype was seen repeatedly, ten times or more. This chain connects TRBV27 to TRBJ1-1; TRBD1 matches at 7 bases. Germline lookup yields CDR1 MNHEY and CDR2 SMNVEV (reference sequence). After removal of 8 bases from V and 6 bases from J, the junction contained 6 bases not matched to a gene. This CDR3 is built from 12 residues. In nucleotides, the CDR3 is TGTGCCAGCGGGGGCGACAGGGCTGAAGCTTTCTTT. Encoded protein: CASGGDRAEAFF.

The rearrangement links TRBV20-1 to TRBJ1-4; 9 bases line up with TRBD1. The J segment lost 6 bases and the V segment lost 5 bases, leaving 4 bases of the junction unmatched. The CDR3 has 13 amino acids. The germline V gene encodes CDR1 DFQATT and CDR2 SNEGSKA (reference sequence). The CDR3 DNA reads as TGCAGTGCTTACAGGGGGCGCGATGAAAAACTGTTTTTT. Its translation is CSAYRGRDEKLFF.

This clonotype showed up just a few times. CDR3 nucleotides: TGTGCCAGCAGCTTCTTGGCAGGGTCTGGGGATACGCAGTATTTT. It yields the protein CASSFLAGSGDTQYF. The rearrangement uses TRBV7-2 and TRBJ2-3, with D tentatively TRBD1 (5 bases). The CDR3 is made up of 15 amino acids. CDR1 is SGHTA, CDR2 FQGNSA, per germline. V lost 3 bases and J 6 bases, leaving 16 bases between the germline ends.

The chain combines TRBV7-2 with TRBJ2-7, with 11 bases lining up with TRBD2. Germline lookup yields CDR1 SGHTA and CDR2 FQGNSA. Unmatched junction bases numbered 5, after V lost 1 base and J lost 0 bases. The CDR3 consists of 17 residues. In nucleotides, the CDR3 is TGTGCCAGCAGCTTAGGATCTAGCGGGGGGAGCTCCTACGAGCAGTACTTC. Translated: CASSLGSSGGSSYEQYF.

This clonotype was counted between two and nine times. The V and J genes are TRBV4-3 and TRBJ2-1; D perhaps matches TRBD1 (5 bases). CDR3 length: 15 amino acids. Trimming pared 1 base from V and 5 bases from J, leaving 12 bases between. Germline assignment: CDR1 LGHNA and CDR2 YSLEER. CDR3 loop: CASSQVDRNHNEQFF. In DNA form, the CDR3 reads TGCGCCAGCAGCCAAGTTGACAGAAATCACAATGAGCAGTTCTTC.

CDR3 in DNA: TGTGCCAGCACGGGCCCGGACAGCTACGAGCAGTACTTC. Translated: CASTGPDSYEQYF. J is TRBJ2-7 and V is TRBV6-5, with D possibly being TRBD1 (6 bases). Germline loops: CDR1 MNHEY, CDR2 SVGAGI. The ends were cut back, 7 bases at V and 3 bases at J, with 13 bases in the middle. The CDR3 has 13 residues.

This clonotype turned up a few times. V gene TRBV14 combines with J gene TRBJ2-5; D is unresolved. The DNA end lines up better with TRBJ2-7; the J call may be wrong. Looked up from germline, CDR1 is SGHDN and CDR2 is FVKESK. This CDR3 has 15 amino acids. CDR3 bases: TGTGCCAGCAGCCAAGCAGTTGTCGGAAGCTACGAGCAGTACTTC. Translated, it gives CASSQAVVGSYEQYF.